A single sample gave rise to the 16 T cell receptor beta chains below, sequenced in a study of technical replicates of blood from several donors. Profiling relied on immunoSEQ multiplex PCR, and the TCRdb table lists in-frame clones only, not all of them. The sample consists of 65,000 to 80,000 clones, nearly 95% of them appearing once. Specimen: T cells isolated from PBMCs. The receptors shown here come from a human donor in good health.

CDR3 bases: TGTGCCAGCAGCGCTACAGGGGTCTGGGATACGCAGTATTTT. Encoded protein: CASSATGVWDTQYF. The V and J genes are TRBV7-7 and TRBJ2-3; 7 bases map to TRBD1. Looked up from germline, CDR1 is SSHAT and CDR2 is FNYEAQ (reference sequence). V was clipped by 5 bases and J by 6 bases; unmatched bases: 8. The CDR3 extends over 14 amino acids.

The J gene is TRBJ1-2, the V gene TRBV30; no definite D call. Germline V gene data show CDR1 as GTSNPN and CDR2 as SVGIG (reference sequence). This CDR3 has 13 amino acids. Trimming removed 4 bases from V and 6 bases from J, with 15 bases in between. DNA for the CDR3: TGTGCCTGGACCGCAGCTCCCGGGGATGGCTACACCTTC. Translation gives CAWTAAPGDGYTF.

The chain's CDR3 is CASSMGQGAWETQYF. The CDR3 DNA reads TGTGCCAGTAGTATGGGACAGGGGGCATGGGAGACCCAGTACTTC. The chain carries TRBV19 and TRBJ2-5; 12 nucleotides agree with TRBD1. Germline V CDR1 and CDR2: LNHDA, SQIVND (reference sequence). The CDR3 runs 15 residues. J was trimmed by 5 bases and V by 3 bases; bases with no gene match: 4.

The gene calls are TRBV5-4 and TRBJ2-7; 10 bases are a match to TRBD1. With 4 bases clipped from V and 3 bases from J, the junction kept 7 bases outside the gene matches. Germline CDR1 and CDR2: SGHNT and YYREEE (reference sequence). The CDR3 has 15 residues. The CDR3 DNA reads TGTGCCAGCAGCCGCTTCGGGACAGGGGTCTACGAGCAGTACTTC. Residues: CASSRFGTGVYEQYF. Combining the CDR3 with reference TRBV5-4 and TRBJ2-7 gives the whole variable domain ETGVTQSPTHLIKTRGQQVTLRCSSQSGHNTVSWYQQALGQGPQFIFQYYREEENGRGNFPPRFSGLQFPNYSSELNVNALELDDSALYLCASSRFGTGVYEQYFGPGTRLTVT.

The chain joins TRBV28 to TRBJ2-7, with a possible D match to TRBD2 (5 bases). The germline V and J ends were trimmed by 5 bases and 4 bases, with 9 bases remaining between them. The CDR3 runs to 12 residues. Germline V gives CDR1 MDHEN, CDR2 SYDVKM. CDR3 sequence reads: CASSEWRYEQYF. The CDR3, as DNA: TGTGCCAGCAGTGAATGGAGGTACGAGCAGTACTTC.

V and J are TRBV28 and TRBJ1-3, with a possible D match to TRBD1 (5 bases). The CDR3 is 14 residues long. V dropped 2 bases and J dropped 1 base, with 6 bases sitting between them. Germline CDR1 and CDR2: MDHEN and SYDVKM. In nucleotides, the CDR3 is TGTGCCAGCAGTTTAACAGGATCTGGAAACACCATATATTTT. This codes for CASSLTGSGNTIYF.

The chain uses TRBV7-2 and TRBJ1-1; 7 bases map to TRBD1. This CDR3 spans 13 amino acids. Germline CDR1 SGHTA, CDR2 FQGNSA. V gave up 6 bases and J gave up 9 bases; unmatched junction bases: 10. Here the CDR3 DNA reads TGTGCCAGCAGTTCCCCGGACAGGCTCAAAGCTTTCTTT. It yields the protein CASSSPDRLKAFF.

V is TRBV2 and J is TRBJ1-2; 8 nucleotides agree with TRBD1. The V gene's germline CDR1 is SNHLY and CDR2 FYNNEI. Losses at the gene ends were 9 bases for V and 5 bases for J; bases not matched to a gene: 14. This CDR3 has 15 amino acids. This CDR3 is CASQGQAYSIYGYTF. The CDR3 nucleotides are TGTGCCAGTCAGGGACAGGCGTACTCCATTTATGGCTACACCTTC.

The J gene is TRBJ1-2, the V gene TRBV6-5, with D maybe TRBD1 (6 bases). The CDR3 spans 14 residues. The V gene's germline CDR1 is MNHEY and CDR2 SVGAGI. Trimming left V 6 bases short and J 3 bases short, with 14 bases between. The CDR3 here is CASRFTGIHYGYTF. The CDR3 bases are TGTGCCAGCAGATTTACAGGGATCCACTATGGCTACACCTTC.

This rearrangement joins TRBV13 to TRBJ1-2, with TRBD1 matching over 11 bases. Losses at the gene ends were 1 base for V and 6 bases for J; bases not matched to a gene: 7. The germline CDR1 and CDR2 sequences are PRHDT and FYEKMQ (reference sequence). The CDR3 has 16 amino acids. CDR3 DNA: TGTGCCAGCAGCTTAGCTCGAGGGACAGGGGGACATGGCTACACCTTC. Its protein is CASSLARGTGGHGYTF.

The J gene is TRBJ2-7, the V gene TRBV5-4, with a weak D call TRBD1 (6 bases). Per germline, CDR1 SGHNT and CDR2 YYREEE (reference sequence). The CDR3 covers 16 residues. Between the trimmed V and J ends, which lost 4 bases and 0 bases, there was a span of 17 bases. The DNA for the CDR3 is TGTGCCAGCAGCACTTCATGGGGGCGGAGCTCCTACGAGCAGTACTTC. It yields the protein CASSTSWGRSSYEQYF.

The chain has TRBV2 and TRBJ1-2; D may be TRBD1 (6 bases). V was shortened by 7 bases and J by 4 bases, with 16 bases between the two germline ends. CDR1 is SNHLY and CDR2 is FYNNEI in the germline V gene. The CDR3 runs 14 residues. The CDR3 is CASNRVTAGYGYTF. As DNA, the CDR3 is TGTGCCAGCAACAGGGTGACAGCTGGCTATGGCTACACCTTC.

This rearrangement joins TRBV4-2 to TRBJ2-1; TRBD2 matches at 8 bases. V lost 3 bases to trimming and J lost 7 bases; unmatched junction nucleotides: 5. In germline, CDR1 is LGHNA, CDR2 YNFKEQ. The length of the CDR3 is 14 residues. The CDR3: CASSQERELNEQFF. The CDR3 bases are TGTGCCAGCAGCCAGGAGCGGGAGTTGAATGAGCAGTTCTTC.

V gene TRBV27 combines with J gene TRBJ1-5, with D hard to call. V was clipped by 6 bases and J by 5 bases, with 11 bases between them. This CDR3 contains 13 residues. The germline gives CDR1 MNHEY, CDR2 SMNVEV (reference sequence). CDR3 sequence (DNA): TGTGCCAGCAGGTTAAACGGGTATCAGCCCCAGCATTTT. Translating it yields CASRLNGYQPQHF.

This sequence joins TRBV29-1 and TRBJ1-1; 7 nucleotides agree with TRBD1. With 1 base clipped from V and 3 bases from J, the junction kept 8 bases outside the gene matches. Per the germline V gene, CDR1 is SQVTM and CDR2 is ANQGSEA. The CDR3 spans 15 residues. The CDR3 loop is CSVEVGSDRDTEAFF. The CDR3 nucleotides read TGCAGCGTTGAAGTCGGCTCCGACAGGGACACTGAAGCTTTCTTT.

The V call is TRBV9, the J call TRBJ1-3; TRBD1 matches 8 bases. The CDR3 contains 16 residues. The germline V gene encodes CDR1 SGDLS and CDR2 YYNGEE. Germline trimming cut 4 bases from V and 6 bases from J; bases unmatched to any gene: 12. The chain's CDR3 is CASSPSPGQVENTIYF. CDR3 DNA sequence: TGTGCCAGCAGCCCATCTCCGGGACAGGTGGAAAACACCATATATTTT.